The clone carrying this T cell receptor (beta chain) was counted only a few times. Its antigen is as yet unknown. TCRdb re-analysed the 5' RACE reads in MiXCR, keeping a single row per CDR3 protein. In the table there are 200,000 to 250,000 distinct CDR3 sequences, around a tenth of which are singletons. This entry belongs to a study of T-cell memory formation after mild COVID-19. The wider study: TCR clustering was largely donor specific. Overall study findings and caveats: Later expanders leaned toward CD4+, whereas clones contracting from day 15 to 85 were balanced CD4/CD8. A second wave of clones peaked on day 37, and their SARS-CoV-2 specificity went unconfirmed. Memory from before infection featured some responding clones, which suggests cross-reactive memory joined.

The source is a man between 18 and 29 years old who had mild COVID-19 (a few samples of this study predate the infection). Cell type and time point are not known. Input material: PBMCs or a T cell subset sorted from them (not recorded which).

The CDR3 is CASSTDRRGTEAFF. CDR3 DNA sequence: TGTGCCAGCAGCACGGACAGGAGGGGTACTGAAGCTTTCTTT. This sequence joins TRBV12-3 or TRBV12-4 and TRBJ1-1, with TRBD1 matching 7 bases. J was trimmed by 5 bases and V by 6 bases; bases with no gene match: 9. CDR3 length equals 14 residues.